This TCR beta chain was documented in a study of T cells in Graves' hyperthyroidism and ophthalmopathy. Findings and caveats of the study: Among thyroid clonotypes expanded above 0.001, most also appeared in blood. Classification by a 13 V-J model distinguished ophthalmopathy from stable hyperthyroidism.

CDR3 length: 15 amino acids. Trimming removed 7 bases from V and 2 bases from J, with 17 bases in between. This clonotype was recorded at least ten times. What it recognizes is unknown. Disease duration was under 3 months in the ophthalmopathy patients, who also had a Clinical Activity Score of at least 3 and a NOSPECS grade of at least 4. The diagnostic basis comprised clinical symptoms, serum thyroxine and TRAb, thyroid ultrasound and orbital computed tomography. Researchers took RNA transcripts and amplified the TCR beta CDR3 regions from them. RT-PCR in the first round (using the HTBI primer set) targeted the TCR CDR3. TCRdb redid the calling of the multiplex PCR reads with MiXCR, one entry per CDR3 protein. The sample shows about 410,000 distinct CDR3 sequences, under 15% of them seen only once.

The receptor comes from a young man with Graves' ophthalmopathy. The chain employs TRBV12-3 or TRBV12-4 and TRBJ2-5; D is ambiguous. The specimen sequenced was blood. The CDR3 coding sequence is TGTGCCAGCACCCCCAGAGTTCTAGGGCAAGAGACCCAGTACTTC. This codes for CASTPRVLGQETQYF.